Described below is a single T cell receptor (beta chain) sequence and its context. Germline-derived CDR1 and CDR2 are SGHDT and YYEEEE. The V and J ends lost 0 bases and 1 base, in that order; junction bases with no gene match: 7. The CDR3 is 17 amino acids. This record belongs to a study of T cell changes during pregnancy in multiple sclerosis. The protocol was immunoSEQ multiplex PCR, while the TCRdb copy is restricted to in-frame clones and leaves out a portion. The table lists around 72,000 clones, 75% to 95% of them singletons. The TCR sequence derives from a female donor with multiple sclerosis, enrolled in a pregnancy study. The sequenced sample was CD4+ T cells from peripheral blood mononuclear cells, obtained before pregnancy. This chain links TRBV5-6 with TRBJ2-1; 7 bases are a match to TRBD2. The CDR3 sequence is CASSLVWGGESYNEQFF. CDR3 DNA: TGTGCCAGCAGCTTGGTTTGGGGGGGTGAATCCTACAATGAGCAGTTCTTC.